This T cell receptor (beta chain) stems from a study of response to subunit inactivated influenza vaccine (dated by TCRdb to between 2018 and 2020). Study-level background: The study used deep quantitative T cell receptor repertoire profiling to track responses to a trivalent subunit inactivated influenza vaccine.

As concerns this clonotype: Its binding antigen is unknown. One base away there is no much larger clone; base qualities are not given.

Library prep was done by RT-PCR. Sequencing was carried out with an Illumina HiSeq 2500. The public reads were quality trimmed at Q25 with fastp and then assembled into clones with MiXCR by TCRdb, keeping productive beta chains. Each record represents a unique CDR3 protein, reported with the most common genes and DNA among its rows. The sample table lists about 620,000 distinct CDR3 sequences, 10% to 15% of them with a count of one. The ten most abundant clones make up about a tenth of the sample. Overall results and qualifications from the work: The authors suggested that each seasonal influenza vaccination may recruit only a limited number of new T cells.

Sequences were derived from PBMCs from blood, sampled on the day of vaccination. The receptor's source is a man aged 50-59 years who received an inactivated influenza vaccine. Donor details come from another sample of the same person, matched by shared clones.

The nucleotide sequence reads as follows: TGCGCCAGCAGCCAAGACATAGGACTGGCCTACGAGCAGTACTTC. This sequence encodes CASSQDIGLAYEQYF. The V and J genes are TRBV4-3 and TRBJ2-7; tentative D gene TRBD2, with 5 bases matching. The CDR3 goes from the cysteine to the phenylalanine over 15 residues. CDR3 DNA only is kept here, 45 bases in frame from base 1. CDR1 and CDR2 are drawn from the germline V gene: LGHNA, YSLEER. V was cut back by 0 bases and J by 2 bases, leaving a gap of 11 bases between them.